This T cell receptor beta chain was captured by sequencing in a study of T cell responses to AZD1222 COVID-19 vaccine. The length of the CDR3 is 18 residues. With 0 bases clipped from V and 9 bases from J, the junction kept 14 bases outside the gene matches. The V gene's germline CDR1 is ENHRY and CDR2 SYGVKD. Comments on this clone: Its antigen is undetermined.

Overall study findings and caveats: Two AZD1222 doses significantly raised spike-specific TCR breadth and depth over controls. Epitopes outside B.1.351 and B.1.1.7 mutated regions reportedly drew nearly half of spike TCRs. Baseline serology detected seropositivity in only a handful of AZD1222 recipients.

Sequencing was performed with immunoSEQ multiplex PCR; in TCRdb, only in-frame clones are kept and a portion is missing. The data show about 120,000 clones, 70% to 90% seen once. The chain couples TRBV10-3 to TRBJ2-1, with 10 bases fitting TRBD2. The TCR originated in an adult in good health. The input for sequencing was peripheral blood, taken on day 0 of AZD1222 vaccination. CDR3 in amino acids: CAISESRWNRTSGTEQFF. The CDR3 nucleotides read TGTGCCATCAGTGAGTCGAGGTGGAACCGAACTAGCGGGACTGAGCAGTTCTTC.